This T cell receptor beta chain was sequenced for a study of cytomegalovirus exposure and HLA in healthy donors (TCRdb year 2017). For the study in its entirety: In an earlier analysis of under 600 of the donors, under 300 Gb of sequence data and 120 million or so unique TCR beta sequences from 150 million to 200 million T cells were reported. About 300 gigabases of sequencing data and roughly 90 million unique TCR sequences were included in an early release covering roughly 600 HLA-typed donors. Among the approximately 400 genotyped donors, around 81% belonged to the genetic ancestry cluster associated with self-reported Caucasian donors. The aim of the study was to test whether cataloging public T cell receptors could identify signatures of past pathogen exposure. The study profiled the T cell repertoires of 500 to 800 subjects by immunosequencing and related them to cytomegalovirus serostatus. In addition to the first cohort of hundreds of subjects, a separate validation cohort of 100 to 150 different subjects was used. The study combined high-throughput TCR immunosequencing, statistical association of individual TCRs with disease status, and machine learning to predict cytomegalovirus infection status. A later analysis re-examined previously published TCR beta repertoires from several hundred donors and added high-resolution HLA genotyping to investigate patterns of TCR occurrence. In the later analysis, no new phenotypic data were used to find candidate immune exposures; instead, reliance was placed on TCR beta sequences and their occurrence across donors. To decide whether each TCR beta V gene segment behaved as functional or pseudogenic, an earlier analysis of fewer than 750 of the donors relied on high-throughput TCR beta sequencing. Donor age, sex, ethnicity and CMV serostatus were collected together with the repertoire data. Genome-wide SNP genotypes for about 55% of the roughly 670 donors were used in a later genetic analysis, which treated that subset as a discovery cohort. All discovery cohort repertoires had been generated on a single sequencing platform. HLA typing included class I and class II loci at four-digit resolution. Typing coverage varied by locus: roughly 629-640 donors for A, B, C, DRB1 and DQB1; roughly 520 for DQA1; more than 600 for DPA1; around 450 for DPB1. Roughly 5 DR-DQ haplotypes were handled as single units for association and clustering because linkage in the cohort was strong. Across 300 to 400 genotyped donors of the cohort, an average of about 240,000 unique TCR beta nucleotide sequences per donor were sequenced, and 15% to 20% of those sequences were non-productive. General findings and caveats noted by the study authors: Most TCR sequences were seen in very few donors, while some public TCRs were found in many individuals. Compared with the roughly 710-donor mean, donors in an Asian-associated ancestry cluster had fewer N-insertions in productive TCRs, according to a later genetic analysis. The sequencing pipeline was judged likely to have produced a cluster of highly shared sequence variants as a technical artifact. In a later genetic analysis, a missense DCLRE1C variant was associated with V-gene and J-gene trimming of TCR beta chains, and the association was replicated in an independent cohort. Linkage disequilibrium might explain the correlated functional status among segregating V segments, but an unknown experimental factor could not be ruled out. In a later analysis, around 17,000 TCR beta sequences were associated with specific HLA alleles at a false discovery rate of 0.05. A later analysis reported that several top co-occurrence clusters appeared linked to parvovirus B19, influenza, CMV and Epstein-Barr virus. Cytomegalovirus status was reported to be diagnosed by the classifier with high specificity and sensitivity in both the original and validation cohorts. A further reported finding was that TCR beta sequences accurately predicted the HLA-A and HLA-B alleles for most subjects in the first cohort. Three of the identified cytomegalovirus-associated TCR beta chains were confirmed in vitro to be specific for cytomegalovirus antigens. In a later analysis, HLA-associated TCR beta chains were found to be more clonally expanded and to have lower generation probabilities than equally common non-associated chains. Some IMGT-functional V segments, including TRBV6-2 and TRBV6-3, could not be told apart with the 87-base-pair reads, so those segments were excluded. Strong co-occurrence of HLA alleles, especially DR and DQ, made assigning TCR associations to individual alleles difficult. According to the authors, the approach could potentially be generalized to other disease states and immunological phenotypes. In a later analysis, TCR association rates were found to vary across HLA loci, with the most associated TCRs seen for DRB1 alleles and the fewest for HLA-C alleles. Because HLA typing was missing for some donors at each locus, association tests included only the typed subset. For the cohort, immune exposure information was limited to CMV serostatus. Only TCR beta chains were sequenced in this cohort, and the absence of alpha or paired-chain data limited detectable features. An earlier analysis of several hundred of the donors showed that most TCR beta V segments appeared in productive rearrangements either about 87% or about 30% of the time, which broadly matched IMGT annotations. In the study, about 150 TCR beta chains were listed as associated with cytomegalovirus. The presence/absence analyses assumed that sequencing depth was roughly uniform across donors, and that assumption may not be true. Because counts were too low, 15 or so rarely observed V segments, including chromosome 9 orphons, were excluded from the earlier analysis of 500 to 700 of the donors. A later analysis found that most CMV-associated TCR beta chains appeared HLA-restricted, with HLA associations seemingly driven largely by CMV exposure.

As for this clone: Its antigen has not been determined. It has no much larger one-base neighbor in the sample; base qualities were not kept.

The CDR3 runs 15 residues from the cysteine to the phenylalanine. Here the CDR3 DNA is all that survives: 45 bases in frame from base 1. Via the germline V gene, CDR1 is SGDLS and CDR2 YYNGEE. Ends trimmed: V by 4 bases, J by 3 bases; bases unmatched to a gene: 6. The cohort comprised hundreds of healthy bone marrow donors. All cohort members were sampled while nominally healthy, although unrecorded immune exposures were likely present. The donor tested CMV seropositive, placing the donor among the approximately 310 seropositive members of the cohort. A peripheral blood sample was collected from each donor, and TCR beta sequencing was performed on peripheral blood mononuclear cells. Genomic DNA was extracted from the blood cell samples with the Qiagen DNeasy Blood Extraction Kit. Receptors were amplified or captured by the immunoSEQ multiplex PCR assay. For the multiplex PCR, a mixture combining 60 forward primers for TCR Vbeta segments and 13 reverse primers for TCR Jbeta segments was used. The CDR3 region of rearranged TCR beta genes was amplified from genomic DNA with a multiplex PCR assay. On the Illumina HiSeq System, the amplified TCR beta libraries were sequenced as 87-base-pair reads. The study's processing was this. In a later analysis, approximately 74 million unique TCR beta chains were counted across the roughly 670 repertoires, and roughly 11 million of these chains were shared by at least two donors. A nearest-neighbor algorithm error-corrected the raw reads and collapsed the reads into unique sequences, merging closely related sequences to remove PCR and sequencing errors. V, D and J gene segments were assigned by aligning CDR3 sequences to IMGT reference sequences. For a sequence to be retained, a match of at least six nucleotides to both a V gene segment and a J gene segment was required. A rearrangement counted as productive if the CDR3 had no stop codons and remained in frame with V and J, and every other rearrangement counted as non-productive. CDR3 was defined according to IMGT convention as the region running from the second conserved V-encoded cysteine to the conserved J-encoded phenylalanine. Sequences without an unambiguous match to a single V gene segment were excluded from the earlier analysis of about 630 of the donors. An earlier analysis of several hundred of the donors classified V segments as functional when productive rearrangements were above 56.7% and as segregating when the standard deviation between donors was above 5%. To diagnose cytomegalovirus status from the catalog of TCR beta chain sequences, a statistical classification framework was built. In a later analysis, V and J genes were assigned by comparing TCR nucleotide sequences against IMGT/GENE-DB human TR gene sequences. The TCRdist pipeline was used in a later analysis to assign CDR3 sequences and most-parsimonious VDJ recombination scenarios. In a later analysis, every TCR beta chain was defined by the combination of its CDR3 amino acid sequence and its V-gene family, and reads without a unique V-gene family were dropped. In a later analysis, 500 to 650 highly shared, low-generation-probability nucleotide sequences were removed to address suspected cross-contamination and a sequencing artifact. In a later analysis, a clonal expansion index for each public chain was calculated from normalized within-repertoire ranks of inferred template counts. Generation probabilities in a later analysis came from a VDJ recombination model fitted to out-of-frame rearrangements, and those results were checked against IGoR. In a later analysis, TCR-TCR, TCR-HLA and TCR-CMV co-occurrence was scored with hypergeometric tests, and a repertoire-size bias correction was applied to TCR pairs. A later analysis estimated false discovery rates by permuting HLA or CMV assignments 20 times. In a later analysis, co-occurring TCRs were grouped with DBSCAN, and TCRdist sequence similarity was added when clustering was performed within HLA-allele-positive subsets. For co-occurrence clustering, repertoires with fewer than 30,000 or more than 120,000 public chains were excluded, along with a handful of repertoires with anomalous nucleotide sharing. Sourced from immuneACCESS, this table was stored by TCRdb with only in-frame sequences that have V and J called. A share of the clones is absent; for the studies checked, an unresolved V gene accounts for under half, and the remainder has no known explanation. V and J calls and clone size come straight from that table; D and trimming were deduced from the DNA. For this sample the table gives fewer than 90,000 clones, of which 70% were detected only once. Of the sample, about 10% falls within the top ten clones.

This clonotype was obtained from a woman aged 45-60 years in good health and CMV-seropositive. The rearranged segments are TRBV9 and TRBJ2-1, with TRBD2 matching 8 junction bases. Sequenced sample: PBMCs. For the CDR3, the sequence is CASSPGLAGYNEQFF. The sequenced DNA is TGTGCCAGCAGCCCGGGGCTAGCGGGCTACAATGAGCAGTTCTTC.